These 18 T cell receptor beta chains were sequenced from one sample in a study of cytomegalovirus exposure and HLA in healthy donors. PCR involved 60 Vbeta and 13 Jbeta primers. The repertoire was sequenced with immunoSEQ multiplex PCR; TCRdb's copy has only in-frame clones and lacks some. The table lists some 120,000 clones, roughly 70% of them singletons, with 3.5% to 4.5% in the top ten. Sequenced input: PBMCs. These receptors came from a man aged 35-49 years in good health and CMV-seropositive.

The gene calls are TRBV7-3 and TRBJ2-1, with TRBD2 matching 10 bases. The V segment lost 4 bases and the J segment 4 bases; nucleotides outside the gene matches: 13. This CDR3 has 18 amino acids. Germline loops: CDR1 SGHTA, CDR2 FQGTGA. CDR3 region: CASSSPGTSVLPYNEQFF. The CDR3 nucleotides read TGTGCCAGCAGCTCTCCCGGGACTAGCGTCTTACCATACAATGAGCAGTTCTTC.

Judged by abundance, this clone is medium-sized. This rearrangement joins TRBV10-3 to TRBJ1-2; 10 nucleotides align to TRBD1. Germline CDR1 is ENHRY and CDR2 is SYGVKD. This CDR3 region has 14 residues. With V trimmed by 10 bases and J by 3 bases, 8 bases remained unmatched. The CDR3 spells CATRQGAWDYGYTF. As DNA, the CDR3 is TGTGCCACTCGACAGGGGGCCTGGGACTATGGCTACACCTTC.

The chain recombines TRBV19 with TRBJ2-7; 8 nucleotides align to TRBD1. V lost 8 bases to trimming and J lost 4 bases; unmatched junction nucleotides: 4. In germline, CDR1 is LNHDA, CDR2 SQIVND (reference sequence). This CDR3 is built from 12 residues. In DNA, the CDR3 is TGTGCCAGTGGGACAGGACTTTACGAGCAGTACTTC. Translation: CASGTGLYEQYF. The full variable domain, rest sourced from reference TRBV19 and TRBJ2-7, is DGGITQSPKYLFRKEGQNVTLSCEQNLNHDAMYWYRQDPGQGLRLIYYSQIVNDFQKGDIAEGYSVSREKKESFPLTVTSAQKNPTAFYLCASGTGLYEQYFGPGTRLTVT.

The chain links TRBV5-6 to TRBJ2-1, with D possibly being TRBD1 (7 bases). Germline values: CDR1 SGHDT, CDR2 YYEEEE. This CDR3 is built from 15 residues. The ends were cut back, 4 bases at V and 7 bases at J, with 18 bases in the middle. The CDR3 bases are TGTGCCAGCAGCAGAGGAGGGGGCATTATGAATGAGCAGTTCTTC. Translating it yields CASSRGGGIMNEQFF.

This chain's CDR3 is CASSLQDRGPYEQYF. The CDR3 DNA reads TGCGCCAGCAGCCTCCAGGACAGGGGCCCCTACGAGCAGTACTTC. The gene calls are TRBV4-1 and TRBJ2-7; 9 bases align to TRBD1. The CDR3 length is 15 residues. CDR1 MGHRA and CDR2 YSYEKL come from the germline V gene. V lost 4 bases to trimming and J lost 2 bases; unmatched junction nucleotides: 6.

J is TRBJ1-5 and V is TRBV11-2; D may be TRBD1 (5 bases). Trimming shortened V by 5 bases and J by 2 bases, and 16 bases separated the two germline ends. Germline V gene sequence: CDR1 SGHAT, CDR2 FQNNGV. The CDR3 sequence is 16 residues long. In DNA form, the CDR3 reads TGTGCCAGCAGCCAAGCCCGACAGAGAGGCAATCAGCCCCAGCATTTT. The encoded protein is CASSQARQRGNQPQHF.

The CDR3 nucleotides are TGTGCCAGCATTGGGCGAGATATACGAGAACAGTACTTC. This translates into CASIGRDIREQYF. The chain employs TRBV28 and TRBJ2-7; D unclear. CDR1 and CDR2 from the germline V gene are MDHEN and SYDVKM. V lost 7 bases, J lost 10 bases, and 20 bases lay in between. This CDR3 spans 13 amino acids.

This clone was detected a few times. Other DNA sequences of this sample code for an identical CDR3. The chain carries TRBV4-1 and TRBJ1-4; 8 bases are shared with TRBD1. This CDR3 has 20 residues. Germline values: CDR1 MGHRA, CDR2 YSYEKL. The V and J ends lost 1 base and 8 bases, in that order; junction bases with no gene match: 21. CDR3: CASSQVGRQGRPGRAEKLFF. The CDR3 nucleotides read TGCGCCAGCAGCCAAGTTGGGAGACAGGGGAGACCCGGCCGAGCGGAAAAACTGTTTTTT.

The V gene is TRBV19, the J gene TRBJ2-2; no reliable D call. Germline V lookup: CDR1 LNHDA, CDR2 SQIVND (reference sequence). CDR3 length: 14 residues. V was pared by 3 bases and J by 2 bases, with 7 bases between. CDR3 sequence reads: CASSIERNTGELFF. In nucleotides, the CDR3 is TGTGCCAGTAGTATTGAGAGAAACACCGGGGAGCTGTTTTTT.

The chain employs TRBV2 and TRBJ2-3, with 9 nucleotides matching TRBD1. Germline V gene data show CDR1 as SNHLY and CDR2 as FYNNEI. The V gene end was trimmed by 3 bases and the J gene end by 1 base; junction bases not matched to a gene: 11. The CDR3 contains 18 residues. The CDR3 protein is CASSDPWGQGGGTDTQYF. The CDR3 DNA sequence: TGTGCCAGCAGTGACCCCTGGGGACAGGGCGGAGGCACAGATACGCAGTATTTT.

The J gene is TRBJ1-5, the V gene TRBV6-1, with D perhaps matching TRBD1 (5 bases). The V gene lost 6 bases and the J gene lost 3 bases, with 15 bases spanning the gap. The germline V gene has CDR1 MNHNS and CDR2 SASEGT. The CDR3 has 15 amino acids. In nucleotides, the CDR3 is TGTGCCAGCAGCGGGCGGGGGGGAGACAATCAGCCCCAGCATTTT. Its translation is CASSGRGGDNQPQHF.

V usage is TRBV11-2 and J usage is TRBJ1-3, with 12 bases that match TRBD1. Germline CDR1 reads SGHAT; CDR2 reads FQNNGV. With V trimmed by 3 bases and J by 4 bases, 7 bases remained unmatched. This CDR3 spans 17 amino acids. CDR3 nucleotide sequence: TGTGCCAGCAGCTTCCTTACCGGGACAGGGGGCGGAAACACCATATATTTT. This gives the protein CASSFLTGTGGGNTIYF.

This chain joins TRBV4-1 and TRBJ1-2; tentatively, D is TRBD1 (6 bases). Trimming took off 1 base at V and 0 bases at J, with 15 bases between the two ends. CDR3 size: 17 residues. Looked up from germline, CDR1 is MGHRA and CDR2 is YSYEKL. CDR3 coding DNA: TGCGCCAGCAGCCAAGCTGGTGCGGGGGCTTCTAACTATGGCTACACCTTC. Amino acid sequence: CASSQAGAGASNYGYTF.

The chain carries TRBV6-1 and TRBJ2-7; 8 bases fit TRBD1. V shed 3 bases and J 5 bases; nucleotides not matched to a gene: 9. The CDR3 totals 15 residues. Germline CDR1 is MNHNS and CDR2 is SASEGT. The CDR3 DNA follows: TGTGCCAGCAGTGAGGATTGGACAGGGACAAACGAGCAGTACTTC. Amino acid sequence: CASSEDWTGTNEQYF.

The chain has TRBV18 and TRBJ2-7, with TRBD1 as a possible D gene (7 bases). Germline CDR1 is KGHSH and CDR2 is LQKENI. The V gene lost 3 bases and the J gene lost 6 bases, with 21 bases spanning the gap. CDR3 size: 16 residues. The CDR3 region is CASSPRRDSSPSEQYF. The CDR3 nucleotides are TGTGCCAGCTCACCTCGGCGGGACAGCTCTCCTAGCGAGCAGTACTTC.

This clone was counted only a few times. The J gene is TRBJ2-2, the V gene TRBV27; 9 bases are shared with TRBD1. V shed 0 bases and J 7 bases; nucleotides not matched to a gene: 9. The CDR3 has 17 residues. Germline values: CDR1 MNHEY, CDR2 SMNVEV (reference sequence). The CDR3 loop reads CASSLSTDRGLGGELFF. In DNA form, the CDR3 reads TGTGCCAGCAGTTTATCGACGGACAGGGGATTGGGCGGGGAGCTGTTTTTT.

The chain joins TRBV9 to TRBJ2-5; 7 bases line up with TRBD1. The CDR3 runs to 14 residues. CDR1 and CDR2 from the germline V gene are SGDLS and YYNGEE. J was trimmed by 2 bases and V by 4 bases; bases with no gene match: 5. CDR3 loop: CASSRQGAQETQYF. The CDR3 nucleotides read TGTGCCAGCAGCAGACAGGGAGCACAAGAGACCCAGTACTTC.

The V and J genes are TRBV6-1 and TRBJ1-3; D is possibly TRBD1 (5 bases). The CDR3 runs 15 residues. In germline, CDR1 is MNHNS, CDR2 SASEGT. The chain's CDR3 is CAVRRIQGSGNTIYF. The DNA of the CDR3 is TGTGCAGTCAGACGAATTCAGGGATCAGGAAACACCATATATTTT.